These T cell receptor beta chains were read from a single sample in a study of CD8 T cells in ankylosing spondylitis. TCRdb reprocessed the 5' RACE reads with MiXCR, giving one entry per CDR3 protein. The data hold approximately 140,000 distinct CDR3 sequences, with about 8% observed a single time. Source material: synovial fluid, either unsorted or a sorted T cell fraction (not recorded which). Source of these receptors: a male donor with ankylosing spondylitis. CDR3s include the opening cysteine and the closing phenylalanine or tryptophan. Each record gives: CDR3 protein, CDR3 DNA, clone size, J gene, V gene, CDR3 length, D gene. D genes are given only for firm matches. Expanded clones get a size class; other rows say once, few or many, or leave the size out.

CDR3aa: CASSDPGQGRGYEQFF
CDR3nt: TGTGCCAGCAGCGACCCGGGACAGGGTAGGGGGTATGAGCAGTTCTTC
abundance: many
j_gene: TRBJ2-1
v_gene: TRBV11-2
len: 16
d_gene: TRBD1

CDR3aa: CASSLVQSPLHF
CDR3nt: TGTGCCAGCAGCTTAGTACAGTCACCCCTCCACTTT
abundance: many
j_gene: TRBJ1-6
v_gene: TRBV7-8
len: 12
d_gene: .

CDR3aa: CASSVGLSGANVLTF
CDR3nt: TGTGCCAGCAGCGTAGGGTTATCTGGGGCCAACGTCCTGACTTTC
abundance: .
j_gene: TRBJ2-6
v_gene: TRBV9
len: 15
d_gene: .

CDR3aa: CASSFSRWGLLDTEAFF
CDR3nt: TGTGCCAGCAGTTTCTCGAGGTGGGGACTCCTGGACACTGAAGCTTTCTTT
abundance: many
j_gene: TRBJ1-1
v_gene: TRBV28
len: 17
d_gene: .

CDR3aa: CASSQDLLLGGGDEQFF
CDR3nt: TGTGCCAGCAGCCAAGATTTGTTATTGGGCGGGGGGGATGAGCAGTTCTTC
abundance: many
j_gene: TRBJ2-1
v_gene: TRBV4-2
len: 17
d_gene: TRBD2

CDR3aa: CASGMGGETQYF
CDR3nt: TGTGCCAGCGGCATGGGGGGGGAGACCCAGTACTTC
abundance: few
j_gene: TRBJ2-5
v_gene: TRBV28
len: 12
d_gene: TRBD2

CDR3aa: CASSAGTVYGYTF
CDR3nt: TGTGCCAGCAGCGCTGGGACAGTTTATGGCTACACCTTC
abundance: .
j_gene: TRBJ1-2
v_gene: TRBV3-1
len: 13
d_gene: TRBD1

CDR3aa: CASSYGVGYGADTQYF
CDR3nt: TGTGCCAGCAGTTACGGCGTGGGCTATGGGGCAGATACGCAGTATTTT
abundance: many
j_gene: TRBJ2-3
v_gene: TRBV6-2/TRBV6-3
len: 16
d_gene: .

CDR3aa: CASSKRLQETQYF
CDR3nt: TGTGCCAGCAGCAAAAGATTGCAAGAGACCCAGTACTTC
abundance: many
j_gene: TRBJ2-5
v_gene: TRBV21-1
len: 13
d_gene: .

CDR3aa: CASSSRTERAFF
CDR3nt: TGTGCCAGCAGTTCCCGGACAGAGAGGGCTTTCTTT
abundance: .
j_gene: TRBJ1-1
v_gene: TRBV28
len: 12
d_gene: .

CDR3aa: CSAPEIGTQRTYEQYF
CDR3nt: TGCAGTGCCCCAGAGATAGGGACCCAGCGGACCTACGAGCAGTACTTC
abundance: many
j_gene: TRBJ2-7
v_gene: TRBV20-1
len: 16
d_gene: .

CDR3aa: CASSRPGTGSIYGYTF
CDR3nt: TGTGCCAGCAGCCGCCCCGGGACAGGGTCAATCTATGGCTACACCTTC
abundance: many
j_gene: TRBJ1-2
v_gene: TRBV7-9
len: 16
d_gene: TRBD1

CDR3aa: CASSDREGVRDTQYF
CDR3nt: TGTGCCAGCAGTGACAGGGAAGGGGTCAGAGATACGCAGTATTTT
abundance: few
j_gene: TRBJ2-3
v_gene: TRBV6-1
len: 15
d_gene: .

CDR3aa: CASSLGQPYSNQPQHF
CDR3nt: TGTGCCAGCAGCTTGGGCCAGCCCTATAGCAATCAGCCCCAGCATTTT
abundance: few
j_gene: TRBJ1-5
v_gene: TRBV5-6
len: 16
d_gene: .

CDR3aa: CASSQTRPGQEAYGYTF
CDR3nt: TGCGCCAGCAGCCAGACTCGACCGGGACAGGAGGCCTATGGCTACACCTTC
abundance: few
j_gene: TRBJ1-2
v_gene: TRBV4-3
len: 17
d_gene: TRBD1

CDR3aa: CASSQVSVYYTDTQYF
CDR3nt: TGTGCCAGCAGCCAAGTGTCCGTTTATTACACAGATACGCAGTATTTT
abundance: few
j_gene: TRBJ2-3
v_gene: TRBV14
len: 16
d_gene: .

CDR3aa: CASSLSYSNQPQHF
CDR3nt: TGTGCCAGCAGCTTGTCTTATAGCAATCAGCCCCAGCATTTT
abundance: .
j_gene: TRBJ1-5
v_gene: TRBV5-5
len: 14
d_gene: .

CDR3aa: CASSASRDSTYGYTF
CDR3nt: TGTGCCAGCAGCGCGAGTCGGGACAGTACCTATGGCTACACCTTC
abundance: few
j_gene: TRBJ1-2
v_gene: TRBV11-2
len: 15
d_gene: TRBD1

CDR3aa: CAIRPDSGEAFF
CDR3nt: TGTGCCATCAGGCCCGACAGCGGTGAAGCTTTCTTT
abundance: many
j_gene: TRBJ1-1
v_gene: TRBV10-3
len: 12
d_gene: .

CDR3aa: CATLGEGTETQYF
CDR3nt: TGTGCCACCCTGGGGGAGGGGACAGAGACCCAGTACTTC
abundance: .
j_gene: TRBJ2-5
v_gene: TRBV10-3
len: 13
d_gene: TRBD2

CDR3aa: CASSKQGTGELFF
CDR3nt: TGTGCCAGCAGTAAACAGGGGACGGGGGAGCTGTTTTTT
abundance: few
j_gene: TRBJ2-2
v_gene: TRBV6-5
len: 13
d_gene: TRBD1

CDR3aa: CASRDGTSTGELFF
CDR3nt: TGTGCCAGCAGGGATGGGACGAGCACCGGGGAGCTGTTTTTT
abundance: many
j_gene: TRBJ2-2
v_gene: TRBV6-1
len: 14
d_gene: .

CDR3aa: CASSLGGLGYGYTF
CDR3nt: TGCGCCAGCAGCTTGGGGGGGCTGGGCTATGGCTACACCTTC
abundance: .
j_gene: TRBJ1-2
v_gene: TRBV5-1
len: 14
d_gene: .

CDR3aa: CASSYWGLRTDTQYF
CDR3nt: TGTGCCAGCAGTTACTGGGGACTCAGGACAGATACGCAGTATTTT
abundance: few
j_gene: TRBJ2-3
v_gene: TRBV6-2/TRBV6-3
len: 15
d_gene: .

CDR3aa: CASSQAPGYYEAFF
CDR3nt: TGCGCCAGCAGCCAAGCTCCAGGGTACTATGAAGCTTTCTTT
abundance: .
j_gene: TRBJ1-1
v_gene: TRBV4-3
len: 14
d_gene: .

CDR3aa: CSARTSLWGGNEQFF
CDR3nt: TGCAGTGCTAGAACCAGCTTATGGGGTGGCAATGAGCAGTTCTTC
abundance: many
j_gene: TRBJ2-1
v_gene: TRBV20-1
len: 15
d_gene: .

CDR3aa: CASSLAGHYGYTF
CDR3nt: TGTGCCAGCAGTTTAGCAGGACACTATGGCTACACCTTC
abundance: .
j_gene: TRBJ1-2
v_gene: TRBV6-5
len: 13
d_gene: .

CDR3aa: CSARRVDDNSPLHF
CDR3nt: TGCAGTGCTAGACGCGTGGATGATAATTCACCCCTCCACTTT
abundance: many
j_gene: TRBJ1-6
v_gene: TRBV20-1
len: 14
d_gene: .

CDR3aa: CSVRTGQNTEAFF
CDR3nt: TGCAGCGTTCGGACAGGCCAGAACACTGAAGCTTTCTTT
abundance: .
j_gene: TRBJ1-1
v_gene: TRBV29-1
len: 13
d_gene: TRBD1

CDR3aa: CASSLAGPGGTQYF
CDR3nt: TGTGCCAGCAGTTTAGCGGGGCCAGGGGGGACCCAGTACTTC
abundance: few
j_gene: TRBJ2-5
v_gene: TRBV28
len: 14
d_gene: .

CDR3aa: CSAREGSGSYEQYF
CDR3nt: TGCAGTGCTAGAGAAGGGTCAGGCTCCTACGAGCAGTACTTC
abundance: many
j_gene: TRBJ2-7
v_gene: TRBV20-1
len: 14
d_gene: .

CDR3aa: CASSQVQFGNTEAFF
CDR3nt: TGTGCCAGCAGCCAAGTCCAGTTCGGGAACACTGAAGCTTTCTTT
abundance: many
j_gene: TRBJ1-1
v_gene: TRBV3-1
len: 15
d_gene: .

CDR3aa: CASSLGGSYTGELFF
CDR3nt: TGTGCCAGCAGTTTAGGGGGGTCCTACACCGGGGAGCTGTTTTTT
abundance: .
j_gene: TRBJ2-2
v_gene: TRBV28
len: 15
d_gene: .

CDR3aa: CAAHPRGTEAFF
CDR3nt: TGTGCCGCACACCCTAGGGGGACTGAAGCTTTCTTT
abundance: many
j_gene: TRBJ1-1
v_gene: TRBV6-5
len: 12
d_gene: .

CDR3aa: CASMSGGSYNEQFF
CDR3nt: TGTGCCAGCATGTCGGGGGGCTCCTACAATGAGCAGTTCTTC
abundance: many
j_gene: TRBJ2-1
v_gene: TRBV2
len: 14
d_gene: TRBD2

CDR3aa: CASSTGRGYTF
CDR3nt: TGTGCCAGCAGTACGGGGAGGGGCTACACCTTC
abundance: many
j_gene: TRBJ1-2
v_gene: TRBV6-5
len: 11
d_gene: .

CDR3aa: CASSRDGSGYTF
CDR3nt: TGCGCCAGCAGCCGGGACGGTTCGGGCTACACCTTC
abundance: medium-sized
j_gene: TRBJ1-2
v_gene: TRBV5-1
len: 12
d_gene: .

CDR3aa: CASSFGLVPYNEQFF
CDR3nt: TGCGCCAGCAGCTTCGGACTAGTTCCCTACAATGAGCAGTTCTTC
abundance: few
j_gene: TRBJ2-1
v_gene: TRBV5-1
len: 15
d_gene: TRBD2

CDR3aa: CSVGVGSTNEKLFF
CDR3nt: TGCAGCGTGGGGGTCGGGTCGACTAATGAAAAACTGTTTTTT
abundance: many
j_gene: TRBJ1-4
v_gene: TRBV29-1
len: 14
d_gene: .

CDR3aa: CASSLTGLEYNEQFF
CDR3nt: TGTGCCAGCAGCTTAACAGGGTTGGAGTACAATGAGCAGTTCTTC
abundance: .
j_gene: TRBJ2-1
v_gene: TRBV7-2
len: 15
d_gene: .

CDR3aa: CATSDSAAAGVTWGEAFF
CDR3nt: TGTGCCACCAGTGATTCGGCTGCGGCAGGAGTGACCTGGGGTGAAGCTTTCTTT
abundance: few
j_gene: TRBJ1-1
v_gene: TRBV24-1
len: 18
d_gene: .

CDR3aa: CASSYSPVAGEYNEQFF
CDR3nt: TGTGCCAGCAGTTACTCCCCGGTAGCGGGAGAGTACAATGAGCAGTTCTTC
abundance: few
j_gene: TRBJ2-1
v_gene: TRBV6-5
len: 17
d_gene: TRBD2

CDR3aa: CASSPRGPPVGQHF
CDR3nt: TGTGCCAGCAGTCCTAGGGGCCCCCCTGTGGGGCAGCATTTT
abundance: few
j_gene: TRBJ1-5
v_gene: TRBV28
len: 14
d_gene: .

CDR3aa: CASSLDVPPNSPLHF
CDR3nt: TGTGCCAGCAGCTTAGATGTGCCACCGAATTCACCCCTCCACTTT
abundance: .
j_gene: TRBJ1-6
v_gene: TRBV7-8
len: 15
d_gene: .

CDR3aa: CASSQDLTGASRGYTF
CDR3nt: TGCGCCAGCAGCCAAGATCTGACAGGGGCCTCTCGTGGCTACACCTTC
abundance: .
j_gene: TRBJ1-2
v_gene: TRBV4-3
len: 16
d_gene: TRBD1

CDR3aa: CASRELRDQGEQFF
CDR3nt: TGTGCCAGCAGGGAATTGCGGGACCAGGGTGAGCAGTTCTTC
abundance: few
j_gene: TRBJ2-1
v_gene: TRBV12-3/TRBV12-4
len: 14
d_gene: .

CDR3aa: CASSARDTFSHGYTF
CDR3nt: TGTGCCAGCAGTGCCCGGGACACCTTCTCCCATGGCTACACCTTC
abundance: many
j_gene: TRBJ1-2
v_gene: TRBV12-3/TRBV12-4
len: 15
d_gene: .

CDR3aa: CASSPRDSLDEQYF
CDR3nt: TGTGCCAGCTCACCCCGGGACAGTTTAGACGAGCAGTACTTC
abundance: .
j_gene: TRBJ2-7
v_gene: TRBV18
len: 14
d_gene: TRBD1

CDR3aa: CASRASRGGISPLHF
CDR3nt: TGTGCCAGCAGAGCTTCCCGAGGGGGAATCTCACCCCTCCACTTT
abundance: many
j_gene: TRBJ1-6
v_gene: TRBV27
len: 15
d_gene: .

CDR3aa: CASSSTGRGETQYF
CDR3nt: TGTGCTAGCAGCTCCACAGGGCGCGGAGAGACCCAGTACTTC
abundance: few
j_gene: TRBJ2-5
v_gene: TRBV7-7
len: 14
d_gene: .

CDR3aa: CASSQGTGDTDTQYF
CDR3nt: TGCGCCAGCAGCCAAGGGACAGGGGACACAGATACGCAGTATTTT
abundance: .
j_gene: TRBJ2-3
v_gene: TRBV4-3
len: 15
d_gene: TRBD1

CDR3aa: CSARDLRGNSPLHF
CDR3nt: TGCAGTGCTAGAGATCTCAGGGGTAATTCACCCCTCCACTTT
abundance: many
j_gene: TRBJ1-6
v_gene: TRBV20-1
len: 14
d_gene: .